This T cell receptor beta chain was documented in a study of T cell changes during pregnancy in multiple sclerosis. TCRdb keeps only in-frame clones here, not all; method: immunoSEQ multiplex PCR. The sample holds just under 95,000 clones; about 92% are singletons and the top ten take under 3%. Trimming took off 3 bases at V and 5 bases at J, with 11 bases between the two ends. CDR1 is MDHEN, CDR2 SYDVKM, per germline. The CDR3 covers 13 residues. This TCR was recovered from a female donor with multiple sclerosis, enrolled in a pregnancy study. Sequences were derived from peripheral blood, sampled in the first trimester of pregnancy. The V and J genes are TRBV28 and TRBJ2-7; no clear D gene. CDR3 loop: CASSFSGRNEQYF. The CDR3 DNA follows: TGTGCCAGCAGTTTTAGTGGGCGCAACGAGCAGTACTTC.